The T cell receptor (beta chain) described here comes from a study of blood T cell repertoires in COVID-19. About the study: PBMCs, B-cell-depleted T cells, or T cells provided the cDNA or gDNA that made up the material.

Profiling relied on immunoSEQ multiplex PCR, and the TCRdb table lists in-frame clones only, not all of them. The sample lists approximately 110,000 clones; roughly four fifths were seen once. This CDR3 region has 14 residues. The ends lost 6 bases at V and 1 base at J; junction bases unmatched: 3. Germline CDR1 reads SGHAT; CDR2 reads FQNNGV. The sequenced sample was peripheral blood. The receptor's source is a man between 70 and 80 years old with acute or convalescent COVID-19. The chain combines TRBV11-2 with TRBJ1-3; TRBD1 matches at 7 bases. CDR3 in amino acids: CASSYRGSGNTIYF. In DNA, the CDR3 is TGTGCCAGCAGTTACAGGGGATCTGGAAACACCATATATTTT.